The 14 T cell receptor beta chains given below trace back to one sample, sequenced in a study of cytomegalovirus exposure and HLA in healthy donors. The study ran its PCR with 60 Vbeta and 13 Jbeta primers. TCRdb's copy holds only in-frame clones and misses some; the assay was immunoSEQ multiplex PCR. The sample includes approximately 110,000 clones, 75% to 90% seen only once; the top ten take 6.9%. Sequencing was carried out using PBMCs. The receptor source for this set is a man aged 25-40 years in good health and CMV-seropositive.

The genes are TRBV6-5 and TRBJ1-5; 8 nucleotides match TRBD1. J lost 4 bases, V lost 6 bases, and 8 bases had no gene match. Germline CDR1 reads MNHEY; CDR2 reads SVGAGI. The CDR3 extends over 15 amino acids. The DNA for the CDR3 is TGTGCCAGCAGGTCTAACAGGGGGGGAAATCAGCCCCAGCATTTT. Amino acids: CASRSNRGGNQPQHF.

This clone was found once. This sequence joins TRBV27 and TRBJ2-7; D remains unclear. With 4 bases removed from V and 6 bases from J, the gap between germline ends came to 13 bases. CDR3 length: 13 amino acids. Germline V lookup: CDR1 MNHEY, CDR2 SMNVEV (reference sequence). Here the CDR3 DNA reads TGTGCCAGCAGTTCCCCCCTGTCCCTCGAGCAGTACTTC. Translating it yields CASSSPLSLEQYF.

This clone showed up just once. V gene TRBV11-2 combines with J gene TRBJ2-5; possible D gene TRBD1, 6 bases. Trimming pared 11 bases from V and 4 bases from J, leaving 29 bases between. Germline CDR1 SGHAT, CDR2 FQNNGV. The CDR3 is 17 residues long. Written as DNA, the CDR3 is TGTGCCGGTTCAGTCGGGAAGGCCTTTATAGGGGGAGAGACCCAGTACTTC. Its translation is CAGSVGKAFIGGETQYF.

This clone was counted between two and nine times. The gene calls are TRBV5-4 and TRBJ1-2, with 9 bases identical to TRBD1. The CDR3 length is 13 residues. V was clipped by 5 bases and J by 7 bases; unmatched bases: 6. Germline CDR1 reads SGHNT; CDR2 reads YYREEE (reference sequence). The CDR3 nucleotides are TGTGCCAGCAGGGAACAGGGGGCGCCTGGCTACACCTTC. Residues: CASREQGAPGYTF.

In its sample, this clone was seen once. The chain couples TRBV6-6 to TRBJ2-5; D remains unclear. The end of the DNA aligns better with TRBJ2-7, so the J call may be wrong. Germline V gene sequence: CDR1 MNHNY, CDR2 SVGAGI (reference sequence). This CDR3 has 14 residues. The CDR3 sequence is CASSYPERFYEQYF. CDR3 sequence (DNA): TGTGCCAGCAGTTACCCGGAGCGTTTCTACGAGCAGTACTTC.

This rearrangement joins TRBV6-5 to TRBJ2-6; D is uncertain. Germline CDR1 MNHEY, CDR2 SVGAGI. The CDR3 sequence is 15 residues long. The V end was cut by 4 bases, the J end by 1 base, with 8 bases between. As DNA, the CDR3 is TGTGCCAGCAGTTCCCTCCTTTCTGGGGCCAACGTCCTGACTTTC. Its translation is CASSSLLSGANVLTF.

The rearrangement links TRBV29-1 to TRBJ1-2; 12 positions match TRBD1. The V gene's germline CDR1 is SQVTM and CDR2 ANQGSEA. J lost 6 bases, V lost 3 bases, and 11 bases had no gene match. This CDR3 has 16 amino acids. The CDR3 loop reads CSVDKEGDRGLDGYTF. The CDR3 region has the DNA TGCAGCGTTGATAAAGAAGGGGACAGGGGGCTCGATGGCTACACCTTC.

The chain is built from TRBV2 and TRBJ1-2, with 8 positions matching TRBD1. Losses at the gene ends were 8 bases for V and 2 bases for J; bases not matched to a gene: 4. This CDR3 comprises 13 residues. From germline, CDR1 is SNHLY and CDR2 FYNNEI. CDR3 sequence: CASAGGMNYGYTF. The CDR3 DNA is TGTGCCAGCGCAGGGGGCATGAACTATGGCTACACCTTC.

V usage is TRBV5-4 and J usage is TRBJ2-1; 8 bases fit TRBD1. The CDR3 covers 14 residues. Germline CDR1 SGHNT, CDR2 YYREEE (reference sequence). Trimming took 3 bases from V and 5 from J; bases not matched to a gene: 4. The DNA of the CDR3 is TGTGCCAGCAGCTGGACAGGGATCAACAATGAGCAGTTCTTC. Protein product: CASSWTGINNEQFF.

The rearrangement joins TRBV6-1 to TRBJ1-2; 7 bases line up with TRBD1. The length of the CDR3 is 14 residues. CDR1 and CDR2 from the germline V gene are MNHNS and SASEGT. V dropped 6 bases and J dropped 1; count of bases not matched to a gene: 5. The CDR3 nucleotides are TGTGCCAGCAGGGGACAGCAGTATAACTATGGCTACACCTTC. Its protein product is CASRGQQYNYGYTF.

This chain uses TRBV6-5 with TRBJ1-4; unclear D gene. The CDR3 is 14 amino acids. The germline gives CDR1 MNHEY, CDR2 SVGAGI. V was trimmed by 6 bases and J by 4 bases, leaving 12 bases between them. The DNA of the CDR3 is TGTGCCAGCAGGGAGGGCAGTCTTAATGAAAAACTGTTTTTT. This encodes CASREGSLNEKLFF.

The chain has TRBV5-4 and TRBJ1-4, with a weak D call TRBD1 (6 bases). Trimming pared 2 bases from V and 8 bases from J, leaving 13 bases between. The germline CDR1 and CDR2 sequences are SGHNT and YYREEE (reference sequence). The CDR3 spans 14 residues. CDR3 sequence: CASSFGDTGEKLFF. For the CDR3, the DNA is TGTGCCAGCAGCTTTGGGGATACAGGGGAAAAACTGTTTTTT.

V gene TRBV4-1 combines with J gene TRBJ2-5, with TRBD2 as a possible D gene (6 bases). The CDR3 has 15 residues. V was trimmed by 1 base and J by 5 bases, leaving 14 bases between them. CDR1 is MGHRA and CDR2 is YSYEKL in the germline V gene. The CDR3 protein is CASSQARLVDETQYF. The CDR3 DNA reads TGCGCCAGCAGCCAAGCCCGACTAGTAGACGAGACCCAGTACTTC.

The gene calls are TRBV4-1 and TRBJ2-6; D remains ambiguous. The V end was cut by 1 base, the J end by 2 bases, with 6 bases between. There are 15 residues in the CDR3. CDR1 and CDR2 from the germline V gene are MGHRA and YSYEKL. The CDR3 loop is CASSQAGTGANVLTF. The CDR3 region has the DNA TGCGCCAGCAGCCAAGCGGGTACTGGGGCCAACGTCCTGACTTTC.